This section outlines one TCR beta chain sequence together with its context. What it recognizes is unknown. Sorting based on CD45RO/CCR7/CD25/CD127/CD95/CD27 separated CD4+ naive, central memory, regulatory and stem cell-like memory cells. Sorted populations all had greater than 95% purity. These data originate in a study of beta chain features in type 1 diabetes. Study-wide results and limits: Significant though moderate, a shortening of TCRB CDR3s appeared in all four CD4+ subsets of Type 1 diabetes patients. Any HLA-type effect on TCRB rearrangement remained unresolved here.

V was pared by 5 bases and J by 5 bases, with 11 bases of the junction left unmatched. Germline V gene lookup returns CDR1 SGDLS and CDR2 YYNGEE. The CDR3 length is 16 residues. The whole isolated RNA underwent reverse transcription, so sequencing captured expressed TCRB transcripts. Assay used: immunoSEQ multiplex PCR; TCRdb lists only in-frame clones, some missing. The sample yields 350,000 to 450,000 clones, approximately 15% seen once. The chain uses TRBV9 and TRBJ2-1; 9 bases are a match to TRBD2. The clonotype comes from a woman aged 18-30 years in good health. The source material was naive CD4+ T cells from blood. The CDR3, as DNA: TGTGCCAGCAGTCATTTTAGCGGGAGAGGGGACAATGAGCAGTTCTTC. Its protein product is CASSHFSGRGDNEQFF.